The 16 T cell receptor beta chains given below trace back to one sample, sequenced in a study of blood T cell repertoires in COVID-19. Repertoires were generated with immunoSEQ multiplex PCR, while TCRdb's copy carries only in-frame clones and drops some. The data hold 350,000 to 450,000 clones, with roughly 90% observed a single time. Source material: PBMCs or T cells enriched from blood (not recorded which). Source of these receptors: a woman aged 18-35 years who had been exposed to COVID-19.

Points on this clone: The same CDR3 also results from other DNA sequences found in this sample. V and J are TRBV4-3 and TRBJ2-7; the match to TRBD1 covers 7 bases. Trimming took 1 base from V and 3 from J; bases not matched to a gene: 0. There are 13 residues in the CDR3. Germline V lookup: CDR1 LGHNA, CDR2 YSLEER. The CDR3 DNA is TGCGCCAGCAGCCAAGGGACAGGCTACGAGCAGTACTTC. Amino acid sequence: CASSQGTGYEQYF.

This chain links TRBV5-8 with TRBJ1-5, with TRBD1 identical over 9 bases. The CDR3 spans 16 residues. The ends lost 3 bases at V and 6 bases at J; junction bases unmatched: 10. The germline V gene encodes CDR1 SGHTS and CDR2 YDEGEE. The CDR3: CASSSLALTGGQPQHF. In DNA, the CDR3 is TGTGCCAGCAGCTCTCTAGCTTTGACAGGGGGTCAGCCCCAGCATTTT.

This sequence joins TRBV14 and TRBJ2-1; 7 positions agree with TRBD1. The V segment lost 3 bases and the J segment 6 bases; nucleotides outside the gene matches: 8. Germline lookup yields CDR1 SGHDN and CDR2 FVKESK. The CDR3 covers 15 residues. CDR3 sequence reads: CASSHDRALSNEQFF. The CDR3 nucleotides are TGTGCCAGCAGCCATGACAGGGCGCTATCCAATGAGCAGTTCTTC.

The chain uses TRBV6-5 and TRBJ2-5, with D unresolved. Germline loops: CDR1 MNHEY, CDR2 SVGAGI. Between the trimmed V and J ends, which lost 10 bases and 1 base, there was a span of 13 bases. The CDR3 runs to 13 residues. CDR3 in DNA: TGTGCCACCGCCCCCGGCGGCCAAGAGACCCAGTACTTC. This codes for CATAPGGQETQYF.

J is TRBJ1-6 and V is TRBV7-5; the table's D call of TRBD1 was not tested on the DNA. TRBV7-5 is marked as a pseudogene. The length of the CDR3 is 18 residues. CDR3 protein: CARSLRQGTSSYNSPLHF. The CDR3 region has the DNA TGTGCCAGAAGCTTACGGCAGGGAACAAGCTCCTATAATTCACCCCTCCACTTT.

The count of this clone is one. V usage is TRBV28 and J usage is TRBJ2-1, with D possibly matching TRBD2 (6 bases). The V and J ends lost 10 bases and 6 bases respectively, with 13 bases between them. The CDR3 totals 12 residues. Germline V gene lookup returns CDR1 MDHEN and CDR2 SYDVKM. The chain's CDR3 is CATWDFPNEQFF. The CDR3, as DNA: TGTGCCACATGGGACTTTCCCAATGAGCAGTTCTTC.

The chain uses TRBV3-1 (or the pseudogene TRBV3-2) and TRBJ2-7, with D possibly being TRBD1 (5 bases). The CDR3 runs to 13 residues. CDR1 and CDR2 from the germline V gene are LGHDT and YNNKEL (reference sequence). The V gene lost 4 bases and the J gene lost 3 bases, with 10 bases spanning the gap. CDR3 DNA: TGTGCCAGCAGCCGTCAGGGTAGCTACGAGCAGTACTTC. This translates into CASSRQGSYEQYF.

V usage is TRBV4-1 and J usage is TRBJ1-2; D unclear. The CDR3 spans 13 residues. In germline, CDR1 is MGHRA, CDR2 YSYEKL. Deletions cut 6 bases from V and 6 bases from J, with 14 bases between. CDR3 bases: TGCGCCAGCAGGCCCCGCGGGTCTGATGGCTACACCTTC. Residues: CASRPRGSDGYTF.

The chain couples TRBV3-1 (or the pseudogene TRBV3-2) to TRBJ2-1; the D gene is possibly TRBD2 (7 bases). V lost 1 base, J lost 0 bases, and 19 bases lay in between. This CDR3 is 19 amino acids long. Germline CDR1 reads LGHDT; CDR2 reads YNNKEL (reference sequence). CDR3 sequence reads: CASSQGCGGAVFSYNEQFF. The CDR3 DNA is TGTGCCAGCAGCCAAGGTTGTGGGGGGGCTGTCTTCTCCTACAATGAGCAGTTCTTC.

The chain couples TRBV10-3 to TRBJ1-6, with D possibly being TRBD1 (6 bases). Germline CDR1 and CDR2: ENHRY and SYGVKD. The CDR3 has 14 amino acids. The V and J ends lost 5 bases and 8 bases respectively, with 13 bases between them. The CDR3 DNA reads as TGTGCCATCAGTACCAGGACAGTCGATTCACCCCTCCACTTT. Its protein product is CAISTRTVDSPLHF.

The rearrangement uses TRBV2 and TRBJ1-1; the D gene is possibly TRBD1 (6 bases). The V end was cut by 6 bases, the J end by 4 bases, with 24 bases between. CDR3 length: 17 residues. CDR1 and CDR2 (germline): SNHLY, FYNNEI. CDR3 coding DNA: TGTGCCAGCAGCGACCCGTTAGGTACAGGGTTGGGCACTGAAGCTTTCTTT. Translating gives CASSDPLGTGLGTEAFF.

CDR3 DNA: TGTGCCAGTAGTATGGGACAGGGGGACTATGGCTACACCTTC. It codes for CASSMGQGDYGYTF. V is TRBV19 and J is TRBJ1-2; 11 bases match TRBD1. This CDR3 contains 14 residues. The V gene end was trimmed by 3 bases and the J gene end by 3 bases; junction bases not matched to a gene: 0. Germline V gives CDR1 LNHDA, CDR2 SQIVND (reference sequence).

This CDR3 reads CASGERTAFEQYF. As DNA, the CDR3 is TGTGCCAGCGGGGAACGGACAGCCTTCGAGCAGTACTTC. The chain employs TRBV11-2 and TRBJ2-7, with D possibly being TRBD1 (6 bases). This CDR3 comprises 13 residues. The ends were cut back, 8 bases at V and 6 bases at J, with 17 bases in the middle. Germline V gene sequence: CDR1 SGHAT, CDR2 FQNNGV.

The chain carries TRBV6-4 and TRBJ2-2, with D unclear. CDR1 and CDR2 from the germline V gene are MRHNA and SNTAGT. The CDR3 contains 13 residues. The V gene lost 5 bases and the J gene lost 1 base, with 5 bases spanning the gap. The CDR3 loop is CASSPMNTGELFF. The CDR3 region has the DNA TGTGCCAGCAGTCCCATGAACACCGGGGAGCTGTTTTTT.

This clone was picked up one time. J is TRBJ2-7 and V is TRBV11-2; 7 bases are shared with TRBD2. The germline V gene has CDR1 SGHAT and CDR2 FQNNGV. The CDR3 spans 14 residues. The ends lost 2 bases at V and 0 bases at J; junction bases unmatched: 1. The CDR3 DNA reads as TGTGCCAGCAGCTTAAGCGGGGCCTCCTACGAGCAGTACTTC. Its translation: CASSLSGASYEQYF.

The chain recombines TRBV28 with TRBJ1-2, with D tentatively TRBD1 (5 bases). Germline CDR1 MDHEN, CDR2 SYDVKM. The CDR3 covers 14 residues. Deletions cut 0 bases from V and 7 bases from J, with 12 bases between. The CDR3 here is CASSLWERGTGYTF. CDR3 coding DNA: TGTGCCAGCAGTTTATGGGAAAGGGGAACTGGCTACACCTTC.